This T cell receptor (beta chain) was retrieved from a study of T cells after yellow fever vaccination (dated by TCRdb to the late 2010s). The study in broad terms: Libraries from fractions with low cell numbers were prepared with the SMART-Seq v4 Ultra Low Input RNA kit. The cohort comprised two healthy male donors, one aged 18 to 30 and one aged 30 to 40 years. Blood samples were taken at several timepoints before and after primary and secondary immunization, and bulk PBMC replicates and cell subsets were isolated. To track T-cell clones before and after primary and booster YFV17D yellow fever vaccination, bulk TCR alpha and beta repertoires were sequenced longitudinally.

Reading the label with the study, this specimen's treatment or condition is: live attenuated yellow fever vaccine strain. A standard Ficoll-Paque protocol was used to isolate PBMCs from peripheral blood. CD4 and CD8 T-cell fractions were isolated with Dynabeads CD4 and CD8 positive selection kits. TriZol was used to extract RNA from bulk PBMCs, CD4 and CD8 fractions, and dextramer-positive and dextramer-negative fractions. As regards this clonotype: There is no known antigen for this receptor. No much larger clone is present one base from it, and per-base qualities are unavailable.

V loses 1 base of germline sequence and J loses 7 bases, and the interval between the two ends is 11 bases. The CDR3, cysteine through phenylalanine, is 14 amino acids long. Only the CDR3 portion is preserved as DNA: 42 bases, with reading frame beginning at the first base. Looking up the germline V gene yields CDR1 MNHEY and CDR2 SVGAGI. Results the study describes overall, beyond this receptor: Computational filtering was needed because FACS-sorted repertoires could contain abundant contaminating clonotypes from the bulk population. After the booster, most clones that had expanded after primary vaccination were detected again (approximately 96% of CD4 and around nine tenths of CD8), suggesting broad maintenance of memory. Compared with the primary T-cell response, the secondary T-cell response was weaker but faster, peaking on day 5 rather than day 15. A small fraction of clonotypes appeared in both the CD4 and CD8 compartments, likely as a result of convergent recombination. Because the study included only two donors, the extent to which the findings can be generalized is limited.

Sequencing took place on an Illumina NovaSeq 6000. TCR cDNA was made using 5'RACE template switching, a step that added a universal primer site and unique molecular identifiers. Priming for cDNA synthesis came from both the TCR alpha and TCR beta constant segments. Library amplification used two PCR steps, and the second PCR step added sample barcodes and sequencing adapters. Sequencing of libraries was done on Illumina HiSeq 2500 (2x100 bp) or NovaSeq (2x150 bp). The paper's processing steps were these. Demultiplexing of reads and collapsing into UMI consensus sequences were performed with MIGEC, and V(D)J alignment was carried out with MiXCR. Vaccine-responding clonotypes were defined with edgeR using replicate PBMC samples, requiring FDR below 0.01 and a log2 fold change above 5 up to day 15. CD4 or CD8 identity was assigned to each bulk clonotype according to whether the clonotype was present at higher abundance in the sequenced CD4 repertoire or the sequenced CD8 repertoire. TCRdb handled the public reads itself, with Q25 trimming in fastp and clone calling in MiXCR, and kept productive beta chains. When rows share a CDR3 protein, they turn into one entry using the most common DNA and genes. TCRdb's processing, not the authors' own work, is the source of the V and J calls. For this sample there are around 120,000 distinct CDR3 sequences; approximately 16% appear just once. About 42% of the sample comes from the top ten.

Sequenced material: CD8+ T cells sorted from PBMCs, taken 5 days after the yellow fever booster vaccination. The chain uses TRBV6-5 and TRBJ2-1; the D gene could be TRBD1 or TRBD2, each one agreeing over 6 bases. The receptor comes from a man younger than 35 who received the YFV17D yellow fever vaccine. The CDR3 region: CASSYLGGLNEQFF. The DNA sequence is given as TGTGCCAGCAGTTACTTAGGGGGGCTTAATGAGCAGTTCTTC.